This T cell receptor beta chain was captured in a study of blood T cell repertoires in COVID-19. Seattle participants joined during active infection and were tracked over time. Unmatched junction bases numbered 6, after V lost 6 bases and J lost 4 bases. Germline values: CDR1 LNHDA, CDR2 SQIVND (reference sequence). CDR3 size: 14 residues. Profiling relied on immunoSEQ multiplex PCR, and the TCRdb table lists in-frame clones only, not all of them. The data contain 400,000 or so clones, 70% to 90% of them singletons. Sequences were obtained from peripheral blood. This clonotype originated in a man between 18 and 29 years old with COVID-19, enrolled during active disease. The rearrangement uses TRBV19 and TRBJ2-5, with TRBD1 identical over 9 bases. In DNA, the CDR3 is TGTGCCAGTAGGCCGGGACAGGGAATAGAGACCCAGTACTTC. Its translation is CASRPGQGIETQYF.